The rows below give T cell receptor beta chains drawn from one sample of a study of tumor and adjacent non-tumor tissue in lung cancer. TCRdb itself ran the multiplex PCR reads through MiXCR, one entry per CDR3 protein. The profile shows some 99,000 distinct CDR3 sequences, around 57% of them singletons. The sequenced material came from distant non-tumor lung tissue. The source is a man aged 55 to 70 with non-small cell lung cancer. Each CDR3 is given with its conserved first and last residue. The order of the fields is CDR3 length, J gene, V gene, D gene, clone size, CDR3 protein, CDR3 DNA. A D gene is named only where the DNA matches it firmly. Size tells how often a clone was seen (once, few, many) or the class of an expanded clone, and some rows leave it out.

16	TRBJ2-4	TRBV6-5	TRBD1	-	CASSYDTGGGKNIQYF	TGTGCCAGCAGTTACGATACAGGGGGCGGCAAAAACATCCAGTACTTC
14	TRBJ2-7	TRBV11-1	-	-	CTISFLGGAYEQYF	TGTACCATCAGCTTTCTCGGCGGCGCCTACGAGCAGTACTTC
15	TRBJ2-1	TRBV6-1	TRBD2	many	CASSETSGTYNEQFF	TGTGCCAGCAGTGAGACTAGCGGGACTTACAATGAGCAGTTCTTC
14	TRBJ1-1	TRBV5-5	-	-	CASSSVTTNTEAFF	TGTGCCAGCAGCTCGGTTACGACTAACACTGAAGCTTTCTTT
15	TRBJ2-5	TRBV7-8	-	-	CASNSPNRATETQYF	TGTGCCAGCAACTCCCCGAATCGGGCCACAGAGACCCAGTACTTC
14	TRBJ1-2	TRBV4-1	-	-	CASSPWTKYYGYTF	TGTGCCAGCAGCCCTTGGACCAAGTACTATGGCTACACCTTC
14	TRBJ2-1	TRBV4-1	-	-	CASSQVLSRNEEFF	TGCGCCAGCAGCCAAGTTCTTAGTCGGAATGAGGAATTCTTC
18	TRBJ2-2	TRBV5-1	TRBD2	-	CASSGGLLECANTGELFF	TGCGCCAGCAGCGGGGGACTACTGGAATGCGCGAACACCGGGGAGCTGTTTTTT
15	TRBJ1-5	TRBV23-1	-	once	CASGPPAESSQPQHF	TGCGCCAGCGGCCCCCCCGCCGAAAGCAGTCAGCCCCAGCATTTT
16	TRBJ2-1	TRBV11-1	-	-	CASSKQPSSSYNEQFF	TGTGCCAGCAGCAAACAACCTTCGAGCTCCTACAATGAGCAGTTCTTT
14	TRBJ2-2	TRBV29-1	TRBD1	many	CSARTGGASGELFF	TGCAGCGCCCGGACAGGGGGCGCGTCCGGGGAGCTGTTTTTT
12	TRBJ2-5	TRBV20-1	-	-	CSARTSSETQYF	TGCAGTGCTAGAACATCGAGTGAAACCCAGTACTTC
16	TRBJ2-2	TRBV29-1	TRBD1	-	CSARVGTGSNTGELFF	TGCAGCGCTAGGGTGGGGACAGGGTCGAACACCGGGGAACTGTTTTTT
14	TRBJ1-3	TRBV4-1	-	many	CASSQGPSGNTIYF	TGCGCCAGCAGCCAAGGCCCCTCTGGAAACACCATATATTTT
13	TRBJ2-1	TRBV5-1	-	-	CARSRDGSYEQFF	TGCGCCAGGAGCCGGGACGGATCCTACGAGCAGTTCTTC
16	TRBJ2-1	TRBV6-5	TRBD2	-	CASSYTASGIYDEQFF	TGTGCCAGCAGTTACACGGCTAGCGGGATCTACGATGAGCAGTTCTTC
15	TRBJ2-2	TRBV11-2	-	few	CASCQWRTNTGELFF	TGTGCCAGCTGTCAATGGCGGACGAACACCGGGGAGCTGTTTTTT
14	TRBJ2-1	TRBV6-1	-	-	CASIRGGGVNEHFF	TGTGCCAGTATCAGGGGAGGGGGAGTGAATGAGCACTTCTTC
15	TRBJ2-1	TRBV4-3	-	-	CASSQVLDSYSEQFF	TGCGCCAGCAGCCAAGTTCTCGACTCCTACAGTGAGCAGTTCTTC
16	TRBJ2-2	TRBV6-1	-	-	CVSSGSRGGASGELFF	TGTGTCAGCAGTGGAAGCAGGGGAGGGGCGTCCGGGGAGCTGTTTTTT
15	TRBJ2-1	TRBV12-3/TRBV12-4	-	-	CASRRGAGGCNEQFF	TGTGCCAGCAGACGGGGGGCAGGGGGTTGCAATGAGCAGTTCTTC
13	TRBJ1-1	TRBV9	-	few	CASSARMDTEAFF	TGTGCCAGCAGCGCCCGCATGGACACTGAAGCTTTCTTT
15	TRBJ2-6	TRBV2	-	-	CASSPRGIGANVLTF	TGTGCCAGCAGTCCACGGGGGATAGGGGCCAACGTCCTGACTTTC
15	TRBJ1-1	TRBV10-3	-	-	CPIGESWLSGTEAFF	TGTCCCATCGGTGAGTCATGGCTCTCGGGCACTGAAGCTTTCTTT
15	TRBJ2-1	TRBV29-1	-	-	CSIVGKHSSYNEQLF	TGCAGCATTGTAGGTAAACACAGCTCCTACAATGAGCAGCTCTTC
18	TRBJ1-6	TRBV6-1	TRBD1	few	CASRRMGTGGYGNSPLHF	TGTGCCAGCAGAAGAATGGGGACAGGGGGCTACGGAAATTCACCCCTCCACTTT
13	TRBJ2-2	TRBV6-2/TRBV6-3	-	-	CASSSDSTGELSF	TGTGCCAGTAGTTCTGACTCTACCGGGGAGCTGTCTTTT
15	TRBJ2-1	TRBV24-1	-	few	CATSDRSSSYNEQFF	TGTGCCACCAGTGATAGAAGCAGCTCCTACAATGAGCAGTTCTTC
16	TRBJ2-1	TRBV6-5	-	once	CANSNSGGLTYNEQFF	TGTGCCAACAGTAATTCGGGCGGCCTAACTTACAATGAGCAGTTCTTC
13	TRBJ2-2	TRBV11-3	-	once	CATSLVTVGELFF	TGTGCCACCAGTTTAGTCACAGTCGGGGAGCTGTTTTTT
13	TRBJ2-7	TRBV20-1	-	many	CSAREAGYVEQYF	TGCAGTGCTAGAGAAGCCGGTTACGTCGAGCAGTACTTC
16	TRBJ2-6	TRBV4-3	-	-	CASSQEHPSGANVLTF	TGCGCCAGCAGTCAAGAACATCCCTCTGGGGCCAACGTCCTGACTTTC
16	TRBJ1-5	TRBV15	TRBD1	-	CATSNGTGVYNQPQHF	TGTGCCACCAGCAACGGGACAGGGGTCTACAATCAGCCCCAGCATTTT
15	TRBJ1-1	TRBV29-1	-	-	CSVSQDDHPNTEAFF	TGCAGCGTCTCCCAGGACGACCACCCGAACACTGAGGCTTTCTTT
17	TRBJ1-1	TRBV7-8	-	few	CASSPFGGGAGNNEAFF	TGTGCCAGCAGCCCATTCGGCGGGGGGGCAGGGAATAATGAAGCTTTCTTT
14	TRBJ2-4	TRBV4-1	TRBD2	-	CANSQPGREDIQYF	TGCGCCAACAGCCAACCGGGGAGGGAAGACATTCAGTACTTC
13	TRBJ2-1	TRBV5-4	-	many	CASSLGPYNEQFF	TGTGCCAGCAGCTTGGGGCCCTACAATGAGCAGTTCTTC
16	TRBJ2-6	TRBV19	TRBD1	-	CVSSMRQGQGANVLTF	TGTGTCAGTAGTATGCGACAGGGGCAAGGGGCCAACGTCCTGACTTTC
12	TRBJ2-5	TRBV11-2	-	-	CVSSLRGETQYF	TGTGTCAGCAGCTTAAGGGGGGAGACCCAGTACTTC
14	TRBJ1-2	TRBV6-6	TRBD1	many	CASNPGQGGYGYTF	TGTGCCAGCAACCCGGGACAGGGGGGCTATGGCTACACCTTC
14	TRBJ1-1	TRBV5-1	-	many	CASSADGGGAEAFF	TGCGCCAGCAGCGCGGACGGGGGTGGTGCTGAAGCTTTCTTT
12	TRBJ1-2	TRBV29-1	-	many	CSVGRGGYGYTF	TGCAGCGTTGGCAGGGGAGGATATGGCTACACCTTC
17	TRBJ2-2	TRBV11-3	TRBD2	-	CANSLGPLAVNTGELFF	TGTGCCAACAGCTTAGGTCCGCTAGCGGTAAACACCGGGGAGCTGTTTTTT
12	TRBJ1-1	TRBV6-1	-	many	CASKQGFTEAFF	TGTGCCTCCAAACAGGGATTCACTGAAGCTTTCTTT
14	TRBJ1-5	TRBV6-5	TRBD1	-	CASRGRGGYQPQHF	TGTGCCAGCAGGGGACGAGGGGGCTACCAGCCCCAGCATTTT
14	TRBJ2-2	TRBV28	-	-	CAISFGSNTGELFF	TGTGCCATCAGTTTTGGGTCTAACACCGGGGAGCTGTTTTTT